Following are 23 T cell receptor beta chains from one sample sequenced in a study of blood T cell repertoires in COVID-19. Sequencing was performed with immunoSEQ multiplex PCR; in TCRdb, only in-frame clones are kept and a portion is missing. The sample holds 210,000 or so clones, 86% seen once. The specimen sequenced was peripheral blood. These receptors all come from a man in his forties or fifties with acute or convalescent COVID-19.

The chain is built from TRBV7-3 and TRBJ1-1, with D maybe TRBD1 (6 bases). V was trimmed by 4 bases and J by 2 bases, leaving 11 bases between them. In germline, CDR1 is SGHTA, CDR2 FQGTGA. This CDR3 has 14 amino acids. The CDR3 reads CASSSGQTNTEAFF. The CDR3 DNA sequence: TGTGCCAGCAGCTCCGGACAGACAAACACTGAAGCTTTCTTT. The full variable domain, rest sourced from reference TRBV7-3 and TRBJ1-1, is GAGVSQTPSNKVTEKGKYVELRCDPISGHTALYWYRQSLGQGPEFLIYFQGTGAADDSGLPNDRFFAVRPEGSVSTLKIQRTERGDSAVYLCASSSGQTNTEAFFGQGTRLTVV.

The rearrangement joins TRBV6-1 to TRBJ1-4, with 7 bases lining up with TRBD1. The germline V gene encodes CDR1 MNHNS and CDR2 SASEGT. With 2 bases clipped from V and 4 bases from J, the junction kept 7 bases outside the gene matches. CDR3 size: 16 residues. CDR3 sequence reads: CASSEPGQVFNEKLFF. CDR3 bases: TGTGCCAGCAGTGAACCCGGACAGGTTTTTAATGAAAAACTGTTTTTT.

In its sample, this clone was seen a few times. This sequence joins TRBV7-3 and TRBJ1-2, with 9 bases aligning to TRBD1. This CDR3 has 16 residues. Germline-derived CDR1 and CDR2 are SGHTA and FQGTGA. J lost 4 bases, V lost 0 bases, and 6 bases had no gene match. CDR3 residues: CASSLTKGTGLYGYTF. Written as DNA, the CDR3 is TGTGCCAGCAGCTTAACGAAGGGGACAGGGCTCTATGGCTACACCTTC.

The chain employs TRBV2 and TRBJ1-2, with unresolved D. V was clipped by 4 bases and J by 0 bases, with 9 bases between them. Per germline, CDR1 SNHLY and CDR2 FYNNEI. The length of the CDR3 is 14 residues. CDR3 coding DNA: TGTGCCAGCAGTGCCTATTTGGCTAACTATGGCTACACCTTC. Protein product: CASSAYLANYGYTF.

The rearrangement uses TRBV13 and TRBJ1-6; D gene uncertain. CDR3 size: 14 residues. In germline, CDR1 is PRHDT, CDR2 FYEKMQ (reference sequence). V was clipped by 0 bases and J by 9 bases, with 9 bases between them. The CDR3 bases are TGTGCCAGCAGCTTAGGGGGTGCGGGTTCACCCCTCCACTTT. It yields the protein CASSLGGAGSPLHF. The entire variable domain, with the rest obtained from reference TRBV13 and TRBJ1-6, is as follows: AAGVIQSPRHLIKEKRETATLKCYPIPRHDTVYWYQQGPGQDPQFLISFYEKMQSDKGSIPDRFSAQQFSDYHSELNMSSLELGDSALYFCASSLGGAGSPLHFGNGTRLTVT.

V and J are TRBV30 and TRBJ1-5; a possible D gene is TRBD1 (5 bases). V was trimmed by 4 bases and J by 1 base, leaving 8 bases between them. The CDR3 loop spans 13 amino acids. Germline lookup yields CDR1 GTSNPN and CDR2 SVGIG (reference sequence). The CDR3 protein is CAWNSGSNQPQHF. CDR3 in DNA: TGTGCCTGGAATTCAGGGAGCAATCAGCCCCAGCATTTT. Variable domain in full (rest from reference TRBV30 and TRBJ1-5): SQTIHQWPATLVQPVGSPLSLECTVEGTSNPNLYWYRQAAGRGLQLLFYSVGIGQISSEVPQNLSASRPQDRQFILSSKKLLLSDSGFYLCAWNSGSNQPQHFGDGTRLSIL.

This clone has ten or more counts. The V and J genes are TRBV19 and TRBJ1-5; 7 bases are a match to TRBD1. Germline V gene data show CDR1 as LNHDA and CDR2 as SQIVND (reference sequence). The V segment lost 7 bases and the J segment 4 bases; nucleotides outside the gene matches: 4. This CDR3 has 13 amino acids. CDR3 sequence: CASTQGVNQPQHF. The CDR3 DNA reads as TGTGCCAGTACCCAGGGGGTTAATCAGCCCCAGCATTTT.

This rearrangement joins TRBV5-1 to TRBJ2-5; a possible D gene is TRBD1 (6 bases). Trimming left V 2 bases short and J 7 bases short, with 18 bases between. CDR3 size: 15 residues. Germline V gives CDR1 SGHRS, CDR2 YFSETQ. The CDR3 sequence: CASSFWTAQGGTQYF. CDR3 nucleotides: TGCGCCAGCAGCTTCTGGACAGCGCAAGGTGGGACCCAGTACTTC.

This clone has a handful of counts. V is TRBV25-1 and J is TRBJ2-7; TRBD1 agrees at 9 bases. The CDR3 has 15 amino acids. V dropped 2 bases and J dropped 7; count of bases not matched to a gene: 9. Per the germline V gene, CDR1 is MGHDK and CDR2 is SYGVNS. CDR3 DNA sequence: TGTGCCAGCAGTGAACCGGGACAGGGTCGGTGGGAGCAGTACTTC. It yields the protein CASSEPGQGRWEQYF.

This clone was seen a few times. The chain uses TRBV3-1 (or the pseudogene TRBV3-2) and TRBJ1-4, with D unresolved. V dropped 4 bases and J dropped 10 bases, with 16 bases sitting between them. The CDR3 length is 14 residues. Germline CDR1 is LGHDT and CDR2 is YNNKEL (reference sequence). The CDR3 loop is CASSLTQIDTKLFF. The CDR3 coding sequence is TGTGCCAGCAGCCTGACTCAAATAGATACAAAACTGTTTTTT.

The chain carries TRBV5-6 and TRBJ1-2, with 10 bases lining up with TRBD1. The length of the CDR3 is 15 residues. V trimming: 4 bases; J trimming: 7 bases; junction bases outside the gene matches: 10. The germline V gene encodes CDR1 SGHDT and CDR2 YYEEEE. The CDR3 nucleotides read TGTGCCAGCAGCACCTCGACAGGGGGCGAGCGTGGCTACACCTTC. It encodes CASSTSTGGERGYTF. The full variable domain, its missing parts supplied by reference TRBV5-6 and TRBJ1-2, is DAGVTQSPTHLIKTRGQQVTLRCSPKSGHDTVSWYQQALGQGPQFIFQYYEEEERQRGNFPDRFSGHQFPNYSSELNVNALLLGDSALYLCASSTSTGGERGYTFGSGTRLTVV.

The gene calls are TRBV4-1 and TRBJ1-6; the D is unclear. V gave up 1 base and J gave up 6 bases, with 7 bases separating them. This CDR3 is 14 amino acids long. The germline gives CDR1 MGHRA, CDR2 YSYEKL. The CDR3 nucleotides are TGCGCCAGCAGCCAAGGGGCCCCTAATTCACCCCTCCACTTT. Protein product: CASSQGAPNSPLHF.

The chain is built from TRBV6-5 and TRBJ2-3; maybe TRBD2 (6 bases). Trimming took off 4 bases at V and 3 bases at J, with 14 bases between the two ends. The CDR3 sequence is 15 residues long. Germline V gene data show CDR1 as MNHEY and CDR2 as SVGAGI. The CDR3 loop is CASSSAGRATDTQYF. Here the CDR3 DNA reads TGTGCCAGCAGTTCCGCGGGGCGCGCTACAGATACGCAGTATTTT.

The V gene is TRBV21-1, the J gene TRBJ2-7; the table assigns TRBD1, which was not confirmed against the DNA. TRBV21-1 is termed a pseudogene. The CDR3 is made up of 14 amino acids. The CDR3 bases are TGTGCCAGCAGCAAAGCGGCCCCCGCCTACGAGCAGTACTTC. Amino acid sequence: CASSKAAPAYEQYF.

V and J are TRBV5-6 and TRBJ2-7; TRBD2 aligns across 8 bases. Germline V gives CDR1 SGHDT, CDR2 YYEEEE. The CDR3 sequence is 15 residues long. J gave up 4 bases and V 10 bases, and 16 bases lay outside the gene matches. The CDR3 region is CALGRTSGGLYEQYF. CDR3 bases: TGTGCCCTGGGTCGGACTTCGGGGGGGCTTTACGAGCAGTACTTC.

The chain employs TRBV10-3 and TRBJ2-3; D might be TRBD2 (6 bases). The V and J ends lost 8 bases and 3 bases respectively, with 15 bases between them. CDR1 and CDR2 (germline): ENHRY, SYGVKD. The CDR3 totals 14 residues. The CDR3 protein is CAIGSGVSTDTQYF. DNA for the CDR3: TGTGCCATCGGGTCGGGGGTGTCGACAGATACGCAGTATTTT.

The rearrangement uses TRBV10-1 and TRBJ2-5; weak D call: TRBD1 (5 bases). The germline V gene has CDR1 WNHNN and CDR2 SYGVQD (reference sequence). The length of the CDR3 is 12 residues. Trimming stripped 2 bases from V and 5 bases from J, with 6 bases between. The CDR3 sequence is CASSEPGETQYF. DNA of the CDR3: TGCGCCAGCAGTGAGCCAGGGGAGACCCAGTACTTC.

The sample holds one count of this clone. The junction does not match germline at one end; this may be a read error. The rearrangement joins TRBV11-1 to TRBJ2-7, with a weak D call TRBD2 (5 bases). This CDR3 has 15 amino acids. The germline V gene encodes CDR1 SGHAT and CDR2 FQDESV (reference sequence). The CDR3 bases are TGTGCCAGCAGCTCCCAACCCCTCGGGATCTACGGGCAGTACTTC. It codes for CASSSQPLGIYGQYF.

The chain employs TRBV3-1 (or the pseudogene TRBV3-2) and TRBJ2-5, with a tentative D call TRBD1 (6 bases). V was pared by 4 bases and J by 5 bases, with 8 bases between. Germline V lookup: CDR1 LGHDT, CDR2 YNNKEL (reference sequence). CDR3 length: 12 amino acids. The CDR3 loop is CASSPQGETQYF. Written as DNA, the CDR3 is TGTGCCAGCAGCCCGCAGGGGGAGACCCAGTACTTC.

Concerning this clone itself: The same CDR3 is also encoded by other DNA sequences in this sample. The CDR3 is CASSEGQYSNQPQHF. CDR3 bases: TGTGCCAGCAGTGAAGGACAGTATAGCAATCAGCCCCAGCATTTT. This sequence joins TRBV6-1 and TRBJ1-5, with a tentative D call TRBD1 (5 bases). Germline assignment: CDR1 MNHNS and CDR2 SASEGT. Trimming left V 1 base short and J 0 bases short, with 7 bases between. This CDR3 has 15 amino acids.

The rearrangement joins TRBV7-2 to TRBJ1-2; 9 positions match TRBD1. The CDR3 length is 13 residues. V lost 0 bases to trimming and J lost 8 bases; unmatched junction nucleotides: 1. Germline V gene sequence: CDR1 SGHTA, CDR2 FQGNSA. The CDR3 loop reads CASSLAGTGGYTF. CDR3 DNA sequence: TGTGCCAGCAGCTTAGCCGGGACAGGGGGCTACACCTTC.

The gene calls are TRBV6-4 and TRBJ2-5, with 9 bases that match TRBD2. The trim removed 4 bases at V and 2 bases at J, leaving 11 bases unmatched. The CDR3 sequence is 17 residues long. The germline V gene has CDR1 MRHNA and CDR2 SNTAGT. The DNA of the CDR3 is TGTGCCAGCAGTGGTCGGTGGCGGGGGGGTCGTCAAGAGACCCAGTACTTC. Amino acid sequence: CASSGRWRGGRQETQYF.

This chain links TRBV5-4 with TRBJ2-2, with D uncertain. The CDR3 totals 13 residues. Trimming cost V 3 bases and J 6 bases, with 9 bases left between them. Germline V gene sequence: CDR1 SGHNT, CDR2 YYREEE (reference sequence). CDR3 in DNA: TGTGCCAGCAGCTCGCGGTGGTCCGGGGAGCTGTTTTTT. It encodes CASSSRWSGELFF.